One and the same sample provided the 16 T cell receptor beta chains below, sequenced in a study of blood T cell dynamics during melanoma immunotherapy (dated by TCRdb to the early 2020s). This specimen's time point label, per the study, means: pre-treatment baseline. Receptor amplification or capture employed the immunoSEQ multiplex PCR assay. The source is immuneACCESS, and TCRdb retained only in-frame sequences with V and J called. Part of the clones is not carried over; for the studies checked, unresolved V genes explain less than half of this, and the remainder is unexplained. In all, the sample holds 1,400 or so clones, and almost 70% of those were seen once. The ten largest clones take up around 32% of the sample. The sequencing used central memory CD8+ T cells from blood, collected from a patient treated with checkpoint blockade. The receptors derive from a human donor with melanoma.

J is TRBJ1-5 and V is TRBV19, with D hard to call. Trimming pared 3 bases from V and 7 bases from J, leaving 10 bases between. Germline V gene lookup returns CDR1 LNHDA and CDR2 SQIVND (reference sequence). The CDR3 extends over 13 amino acids. The CDR3 loop reads CASSMGSRQPQHF. CDR3 nucleotides: TGTGCCAGTAGTATGGGGTCGAGGCAGCCCCAGCATTTT.

The V call is TRBV7-2, the J call TRBJ2-7, with D hard to call. This CDR3 is built from 15 residues. V was pared by 1 base and J by 3 bases, with 13 bases between. Germline CDR1 is SGHTA and CDR2 is FQGNSA. This chain's CDR3 is CASSLDGFGVYEQYF. The CDR3 DNA follows: TGTGCCAGCAGCTTAGACGGCTTTGGGGTCTACGAGCAGTACTTC.

The J gene is TRBJ2-1, the V gene TRBV27; TRBD2 aligns across 8 bases. CDR3 length: 15 amino acids. The junction had 10 bases not matched to a gene; V was cut back by 5 bases and J by 7 bases. Germline V gene sequence: CDR1 MNHEY, CDR2 SMNVEV (reference sequence). The CDR3 DNA follows: TGTGCCAGCAGTCCGGGAGGGTGGCGAGGGAATGAGCAGTTCTTC. Translated, it gives CASSPGGWRGNEQFF.

The chain combines TRBV14 with TRBJ2-1, with TRBD2 as a possible D gene (5 bases). The germline V and J ends were trimmed by 4 bases and 8 bases, with 12 bases remaining between them. The CDR3 is 13 residues long. Germline CDR1 is SGHDN and CDR2 is FVKESK. The CDR3 nucleotides are TGTGCCAGCAGCCCACTTCGGGGTTATGAGCAGTTCTTC. Translating gives CASSPLRGYEQFF.

This clone was picked up a small number of times. The chain employs TRBV14 and TRBJ2-1; a possible D gene is TRBD2 (5 bases). CDR1 and CDR2 from the germline V gene are SGHDN and FVKESK. The CDR3 runs 12 residues. Trimming left V 6 bases short and J 9 bases short, with 12 bases between. CDR3 bases: TGTGCCAGCAGGAAGCGGATGGGTGAGCAGTTCTTC. Translated, it gives CASRKRMGEQFF.

The chain combines TRBV7-8 with TRBJ2-2; no reliable D call. The CDR3 has 15 residues. Germline V gene sequence: CDR1 SGHVS, CDR2 FQNEAQ. Trimming pared 2 bases from V and 1 base from J, leaving 8 bases between. CDR3 protein: CASSLLVGNTGELFF. CDR3 nucleotides: TGTGCCAGCAGCTTATTGGTGGGGAACACCGGGGAGCTGTTTTTT.

This clone has just a few counts. The rearrangement links TRBV18 to TRBJ1-2; tentative D call: TRBD1 (6 bases). This CDR3 is 14 amino acids long. Trimming took 2 bases from V and 8 from J, leaving 15 bases between them. Germline V gene sequence: CDR1 KGHSH, CDR2 LQKENI. CDR3 protein: CASSPGTSSRGYTF. As DNA, the CDR3 is TGTGCCAGCTCACCAGGGACATCAAGCCGAGGCTACACCTTC.

This chain uses TRBV4-3 with TRBJ1-2, with D perhaps TRBD1 (5 bases). The CDR3 is 15 amino acids. The V and J ends lost 0 bases and 7 bases respectively, with 15 bases between them. From germline, CDR1 is LGHNA and CDR2 YSLEER. The CDR3 DNA is TGCGCCAGCAGCCAAGATGGGGGGAGAGGGAGTGGCTACACCTTC. Protein sequence: CASSQDGGRGSGYTF.

This clone showed up just a few times. This chain connects TRBV11-2 to TRBJ2-7; D is unresolved. The CDR3 is 10 amino acids. V was shortened by 5 bases and J by 2 bases, with 1 base between the two germline ends. Germline V gene lookup returns CDR1 SGHAT and CDR2 FQNNGV. In nucleotides, the CDR3 is TGTGCCAGCAGCACCTACGAGCAGTACTTC. Translation gives CASSTYEQYF.

The sample holds a few counts of this clone. The chain combines TRBV7-9 with TRBJ2-3; 10 nucleotides agree with TRBD2. V was pared by 6 bases and J by 6 bases, with 12 bases of the junction left unmatched. Looked up from germline, CDR1 is SEHNR and CDR2 is FQNEAQ (reference sequence). The CDR3 contains 16 residues. The CDR3 sequence: CASSPSGRALVDTQYF. CDR3 bases: TGTGCCAGCAGTCCGAGCGGGAGGGCCCTCGTTGATACGCAGTATTTT.

The rearrangement joins TRBV27 to TRBJ2-1; either TRBD1 or TRBD2 may supply D (5 bases each). Germline V gene sequence: CDR1 MNHEY, CDR2 SMNVEV (reference sequence). CDR3 size: 14 residues. V lost 4 bases to trimming and J lost 3 bases, with 10 bases between them. CDR3 sequence: CASSSGPIYNEQFF. The CDR3 bases are TGTGCCAGCAGTTCGGGGCCAATCTACAATGAGCAGTTCTTC.

This clone came up once. V gene TRBV9 combines with J gene TRBJ2-5; the D gene is possibly TRBD1 (5 bases). CDR1 is SGDLS and CDR2 is YYNGEE in the germline V gene. V lost 0 bases, J lost 5 bases, and 11 bases lay in between. This CDR3 comprises 14 residues. The DNA of the CDR3 is TGTGCCAGCAGCGTAGAAATAGGGGCTGAGACCCAGTACTTC. Translated, it gives CASSVEIGAETQYF.

The J gene is TRBJ2-1, the V gene TRBV29-1, with 10 positions matching TRBD1. CDR3 size: 13 residues. Germline values: CDR1 SQVTM, CDR2 ANQGSEA. Trimming removed 7 bases from V and 8 bases from J; junction bases left unmatched: 8. The CDR3 region is CSGQGASSDEQFF. The CDR3 DNA reads TGCAGCGGACAGGGGGCGAGTTCCGATGAGCAGTTCTTC.

By sample fraction, this clone is large. The chain joins TRBV9 to TRBJ2-5; 11 positions agree with TRBD2. Germline V CDR1 and CDR2: SGDLS, YYNGEE. This CDR3 region has 15 residues. Trimming cost V 7 bases and J 5 bases; bases outside gene matches: 10. CDR3 amino acids: CASASSGRTSETQYF. CDR3 bases: TGTGCCAGCGCATCTAGCGGGAGGACTAGCGAGACCCAGTACTTC.

The chain recombines TRBV28 with TRBJ2-7, with 12 bases matching TRBD2. In germline, CDR1 is MDHEN, CDR2 SYDVKM. V shed 6 bases, J shed 9 bases, and the junction held 12 bases outside the gene matches. The CDR3 covers 15 residues. This CDR3 reads CASSPSGRAMDGQYF. The CDR3 nucleotides are TGTGCCAGCAGCCCTAGCGGGAGGGCCATGGACGGGCAGTACTTC.

The chain joins TRBV7-8 to TRBJ2-7, with D perhaps TRBD1 or TRBD2 (7 bases each). Germline CDR1 reads SGHVS; CDR2 reads FQNEAQ. Trimming removed 4 bases from V and 3 bases from J, with 16 bases in between. The CDR3 runs to 15 residues. CDR3 protein: CASSSGGGRGYEQYF. The CDR3 nucleotides read TGTGCCAGCAGCTCAGGGGGGGGGAGAGGCTACGAGCAGTACTTC. The complete variable domain, with remaining parts taken from reference TRBV7-8 and TRBJ2-7, reads GAGVSQSPRYKVAKRGQDVALRCDPISGHVSLFWYQQALGQGPEFLTYFQNEAQLDKSGLPSDRFFAERPEGSVSTLKIQRTQQEDSAVYLCASSSGGGRGYEQYFGPGTRLTVT.